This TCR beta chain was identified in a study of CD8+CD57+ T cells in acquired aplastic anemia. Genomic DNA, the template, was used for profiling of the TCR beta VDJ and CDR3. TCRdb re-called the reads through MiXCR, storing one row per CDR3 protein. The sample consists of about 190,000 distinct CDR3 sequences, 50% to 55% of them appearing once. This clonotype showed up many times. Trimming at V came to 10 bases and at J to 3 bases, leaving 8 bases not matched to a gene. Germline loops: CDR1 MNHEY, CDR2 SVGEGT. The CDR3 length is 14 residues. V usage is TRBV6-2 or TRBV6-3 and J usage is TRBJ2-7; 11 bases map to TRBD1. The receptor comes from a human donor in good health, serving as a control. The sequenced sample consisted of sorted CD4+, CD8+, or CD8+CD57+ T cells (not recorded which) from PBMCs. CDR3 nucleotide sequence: TGTGCCACCCAAACCGGGACAGGGGGCTACGAGCAGTACTTC. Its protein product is CATQTGTGGYEQYF.